The clone carrying this T cell receptor beta chain has at least ten counts. Trimming shortened V by 7 bases and J by 4 bases, and 11 bases separated the two germline ends. The length of the CDR3 is 13 residues. The V gene's germline CDR1 is MGHDK and CDR2 SYGVNS. The repertoire was sequenced with immunoSEQ multiplex PCR; TCRdb's copy has only in-frame clones and lacks some. The table shows approximately 220,000 clones, with 80% to 85% occurring only once. These data are taken from a study of blood T cell repertoires in COVID-19. On the study more broadly: From the United States, Italy and Spain came samples of acute and convalescent COVID-19. T cells, B-cell-depleted T cells, or PBMCs supplied cDNA or gDNA.

The study drew participants aged about 18 to 95 years from around 24 US areas. Each participant's cohort was designated according to participant-reported clinical history. Sequencing was performed on PBMCs or T cells enriched from blood (not recorded which). This clonotype originated in a middle-aged woman who had recovered from COVID-19. The chain carries TRBV25-1 and TRBJ2-1; weak D call: TRBD2 (5 bases). The DNA of the CDR3 is TGTGCCAGCAAGGACTCGAGTTACAATGAGCAGTTCTTC. This sequence encodes CASKDSSYNEQFF.